This T cell receptor (beta chain) was retrieved from a study of cytomegalovirus exposure and HLA in healthy donors. Study-level findings and limits: The study listed roughly 160 cytomegalovirus-associated TCR beta chains. Rare TCR sequences dominated, though some public TCRs recurred in many donors.

TCRdb's table, derived via immunoSEQ multiplex PCR, lists solely in-frame clones and lacks some. This table has 180,000 or so clones, about 83% appearing once. CDR3 size: 15 residues. V was pared by 2 bases and J by 2 bases, with 4 bases of the junction left unmatched. The germline V gene has CDR1 SGDLS and CDR2 YYNGEE. Comments on this clone: The antigen is undetermined.

The TCR was taken from a woman in her thirties in good health and CMV-seronegative. What was sequenced was PBMCs. The chain carries TRBV9 and TRBJ2-3; TRBD2 matches at 8 bases. CDR3 DNA: TGTGCCAGCAGCGTTGGCGGGGGGTACACAGATACGCAGTATTTT. Translation: CASSVGGGYTDTQYF.